This T cell receptor (beta chain) was observed in a study of PD-1 blockade in classical Hodgkin lymphoma. Comment on this clone: The antigen remains undetermined.

Libraries were prepared by immunoSEQ multiplex PCR; TCRdb keeps only in-frame clonotypes and omits some of them. The table lists about 29,000 clones, over 75% of them singletons. Whole-study findings and limits: Reports described newly diagnosed patients as having lower baseline TCR diversity than healthy donors. Before treatment, complete responders showed about the same diversity as newly diagnosed patients. A significant rise in TCR diversity was seen by C4D1 for CD4+ cells but not for CD8+ cells.

Brentuximab vedotin exposure varied among the patients, all of whom had relapsed after autologous stem cell transplantation. Purification of CD4+ T cells from thawed PBMCs was performed via magnetic negative selection. V shed 8 bases and J shed 0 bases, with 10 bases lying between them. Germline V CDR1 and CDR2: SNHLY, FYNNEI. The CDR3 contains 13 residues. The specimen comprised CD4+ T cells from blood, sampled at baseline. The TCR sequence derives from a human donor with classical Hodgkin lymphoma. The genes are TRBV2 and TRBJ1-1, with D unclear. CDR3 residues: CASGSLMNTEAFF. As DNA, the CDR3 is TGTGCCAGCGGAAGCCTCATGAACACTGAAGCTTTCTTT.